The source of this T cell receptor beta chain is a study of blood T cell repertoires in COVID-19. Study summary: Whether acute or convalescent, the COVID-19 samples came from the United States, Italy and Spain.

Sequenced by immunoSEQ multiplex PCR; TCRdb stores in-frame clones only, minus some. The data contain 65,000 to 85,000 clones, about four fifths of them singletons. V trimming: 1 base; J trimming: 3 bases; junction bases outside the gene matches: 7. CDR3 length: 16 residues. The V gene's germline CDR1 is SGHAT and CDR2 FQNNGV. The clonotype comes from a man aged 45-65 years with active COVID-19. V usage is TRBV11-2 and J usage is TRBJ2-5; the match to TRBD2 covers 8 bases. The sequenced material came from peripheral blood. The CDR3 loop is CASSLGTSGPEETQYF. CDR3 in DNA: TGTGCCAGCAGCTTAGGAACTAGCGGACCCGAAGAGACCCAGTACTTC.